This T cell receptor beta chain was sequenced in a study of blood T cell repertoires in COVID-19. Study in general: Acute-phase and convalescent COVID-19 samples originated in the United States, Italy and Spain. T cells, B-cell-depleted T cells, or PBMCs supplied cDNA or gDNA.

Per the authors' pipeline: By means of reference gene primer amplification, nucleated cell counts were estimated. Using immunoSEQ multiplex PCR, the repertoire was profiled, and TCRdb retains in-frame clones only, with some absent. That table supplies the V and J calls and clone size; D and trimming were determined from the DNA. Of roughly 42,000 clones in the sample, 80% to 90% are singletons; the top ten hold 7% to 9.5%. This CDR3 spans 14 amino acids. V shed 3 bases and J 1 base; nucleotides not matched to a gene: 1. CDR1 and CDR2 (germline): LNHNV, YYDKDF (reference sequence). The rearrangement links TRBV15 to TRBJ2-3; 7 nucleotides line up with TRBD1. The source of this sequence is a man aged 25-45 years with active or convalescent COVID-19. Sequenced material: peripheral blood. CDR3 nucleotide sequence: TGTGCCACCAGCAGGGACAGGCGCACAGATACGCAGTATTTT. Translated: CATSRDRRTDTQYF.